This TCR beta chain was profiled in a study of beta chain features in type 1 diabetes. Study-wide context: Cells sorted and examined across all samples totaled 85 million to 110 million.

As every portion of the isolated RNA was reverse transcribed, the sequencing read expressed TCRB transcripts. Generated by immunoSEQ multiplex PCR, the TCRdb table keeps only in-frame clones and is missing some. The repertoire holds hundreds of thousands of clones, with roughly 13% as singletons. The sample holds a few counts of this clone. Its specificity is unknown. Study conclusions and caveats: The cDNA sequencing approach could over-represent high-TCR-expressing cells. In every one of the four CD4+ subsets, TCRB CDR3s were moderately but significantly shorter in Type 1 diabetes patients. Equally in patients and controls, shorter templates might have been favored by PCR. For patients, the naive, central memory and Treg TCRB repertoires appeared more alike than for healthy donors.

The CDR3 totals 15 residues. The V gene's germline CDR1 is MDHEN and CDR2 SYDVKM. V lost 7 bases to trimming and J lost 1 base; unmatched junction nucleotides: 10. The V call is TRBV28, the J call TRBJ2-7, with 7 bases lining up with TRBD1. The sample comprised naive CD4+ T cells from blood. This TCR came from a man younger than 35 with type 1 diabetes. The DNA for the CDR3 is TGTGCCAGCACCTATTGGGGACAGCGATCCTACGAGCAGTACTTC. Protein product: CASTYWGQRSYEQYF. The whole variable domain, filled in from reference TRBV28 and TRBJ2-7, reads DVKVTQSSRYLVKRTGEKVFLECVQDMDHENMFWYRQDPGLGLRLIYFSYDVKMKEKGDIPEGYSVSREKKERFSLILESASTNQTSMYLCASTYWGQRSYEQYFGPGTRLTVT.